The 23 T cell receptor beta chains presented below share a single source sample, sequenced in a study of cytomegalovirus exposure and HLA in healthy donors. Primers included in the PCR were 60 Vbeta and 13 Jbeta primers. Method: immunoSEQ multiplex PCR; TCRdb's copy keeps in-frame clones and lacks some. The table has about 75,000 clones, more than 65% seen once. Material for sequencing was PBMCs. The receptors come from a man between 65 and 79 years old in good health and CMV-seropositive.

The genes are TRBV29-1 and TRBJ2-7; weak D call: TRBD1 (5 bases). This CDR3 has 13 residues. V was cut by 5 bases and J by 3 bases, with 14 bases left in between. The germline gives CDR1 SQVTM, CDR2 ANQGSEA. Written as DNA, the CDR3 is TGCAGCGTTAAACAGGACACCTTCTACGAGCAGTACTTC. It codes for CSVKQDTFYEQYF.

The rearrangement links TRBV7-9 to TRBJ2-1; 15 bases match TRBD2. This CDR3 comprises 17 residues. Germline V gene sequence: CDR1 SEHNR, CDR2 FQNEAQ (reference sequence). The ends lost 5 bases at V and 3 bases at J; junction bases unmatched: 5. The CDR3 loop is CASSLPGLAGGYNEQFF. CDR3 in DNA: TGTGCCAGCAGCCTACCGGGACTAGCGGGAGGCTACAATGAGCAGTTCTTC.

The CDR3 region has the DNA TGTGCCAGCAGTTATTCCATGGACTTCAGCTCCTACGAGCAGTACTTC. As protein: CASSYSMDFSSYEQYF. V gene TRBV6-5 combines with J gene TRBJ2-7; perhaps TRBD2 as D (5 bases). This CDR3 comprises 16 residues. Trimming removed 3 bases from V and 0 bases from J, with 15 bases in between. The V gene's germline CDR1 is MNHEY and CDR2 SVGAGI.

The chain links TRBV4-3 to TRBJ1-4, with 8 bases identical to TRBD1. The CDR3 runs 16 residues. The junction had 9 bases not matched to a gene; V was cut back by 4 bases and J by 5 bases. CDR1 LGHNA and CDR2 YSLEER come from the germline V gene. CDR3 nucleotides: TGCGCCAGCAGCCGCCAACAGGGGGTAGGAAATGAAAAACTGTTTTTT. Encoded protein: CASSRQQGVGNEKLFF.

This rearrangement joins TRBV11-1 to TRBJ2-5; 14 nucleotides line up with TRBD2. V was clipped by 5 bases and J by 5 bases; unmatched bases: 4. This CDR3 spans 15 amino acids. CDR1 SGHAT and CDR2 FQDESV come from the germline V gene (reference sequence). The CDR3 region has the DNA TGTGCCAGCAGCCGACTAGCGGGAGGGCCGGAGACCCAGTACTTC. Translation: CASSRLAGGPETQYF.

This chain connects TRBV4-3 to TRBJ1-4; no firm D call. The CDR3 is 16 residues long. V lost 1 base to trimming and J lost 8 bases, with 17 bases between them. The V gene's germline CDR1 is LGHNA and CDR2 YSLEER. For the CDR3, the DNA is TGCGCCAGCAGCCAAGCGTTGGACTCTGGCGGCGAAAAACTGTTTTTT. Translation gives CASSQALDSGGEKLFF.

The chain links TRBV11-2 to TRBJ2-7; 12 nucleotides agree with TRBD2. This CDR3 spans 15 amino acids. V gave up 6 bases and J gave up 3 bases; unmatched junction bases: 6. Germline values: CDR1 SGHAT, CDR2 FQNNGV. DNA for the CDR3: TGTGCCAGCAGGTCTAGCGGGGGGGCGTTCTACGAGCAGTACTTC. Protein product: CASRSSGGAFYEQYF.

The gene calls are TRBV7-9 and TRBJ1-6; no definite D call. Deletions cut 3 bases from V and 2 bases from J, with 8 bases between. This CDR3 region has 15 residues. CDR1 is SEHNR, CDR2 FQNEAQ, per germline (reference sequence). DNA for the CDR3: TGTGCCAGCAGCTTTGGAGAAGCCTATAATTCACCCCTCCACTTT. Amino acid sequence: CASSFGEAYNSPLHF.

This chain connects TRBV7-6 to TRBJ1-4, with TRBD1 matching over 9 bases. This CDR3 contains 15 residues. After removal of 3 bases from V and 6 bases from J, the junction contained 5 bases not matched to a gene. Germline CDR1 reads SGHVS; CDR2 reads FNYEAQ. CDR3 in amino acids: CASSFQGDRDEKLFF. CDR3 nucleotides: TGTGCCAGCAGCTTCCAGGGGGACAGGGATGAAAAACTGTTTTTT.

CDR3 bases: TGCGCCAGCAGCTCCCGGGCGGGAGTTGCCTACGAGCAGTACTTC. Amino acids: CASSSRAGVAYEQYF. The chain recombines TRBV5-1 with TRBJ2-7; TRBD2 matches at 7 bases. CDR3 length equals 15 residues. The V gene's germline CDR1 is SGHRS and CDR2 YFSETQ. Losses at the gene ends were 3 bases for V and 2 bases for J; bases not matched to a gene: 8.

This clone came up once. CDR3: CATSRDPSGQETQYF. CDR3 in DNA: TGTGCCACCAGCAGAGATCCTAGCGGCCAAGAGACCCAGTACTTC. This rearrangement joins TRBV15 to TRBJ2-5, with TRBD2 matching over 7 bases. Germline values: CDR1 LNHNV, CDR2 YYDKDF (reference sequence). Trimming took 0 bases from V and 1 from J; bases not matched to a gene: 2. The CDR3 is 15 amino acids.

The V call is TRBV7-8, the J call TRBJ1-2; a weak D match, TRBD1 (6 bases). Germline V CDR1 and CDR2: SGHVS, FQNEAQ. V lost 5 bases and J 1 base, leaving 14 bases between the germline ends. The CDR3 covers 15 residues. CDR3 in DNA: TGTGCCAGCAGCACGAGAACAGGGTATAACTATGGCTACACCTTC. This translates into CASSTRTGYNYGYTF.

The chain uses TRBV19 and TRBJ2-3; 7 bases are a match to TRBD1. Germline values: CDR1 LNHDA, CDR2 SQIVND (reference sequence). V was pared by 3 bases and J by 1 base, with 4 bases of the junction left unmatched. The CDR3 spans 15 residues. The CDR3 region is CASSIDRAGTDTQYF. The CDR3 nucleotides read TGTGCCAGTAGTATCGACAGGGCTGGCACAGATACGCAGTATTTT.

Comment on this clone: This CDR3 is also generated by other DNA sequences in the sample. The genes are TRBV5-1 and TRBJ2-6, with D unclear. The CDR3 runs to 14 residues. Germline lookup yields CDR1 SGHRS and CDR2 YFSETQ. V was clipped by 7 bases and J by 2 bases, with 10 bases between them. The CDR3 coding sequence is TGCGCCAGCCGAGGTGAGGCTGGGGCCAACGTCCTGACTTTC. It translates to CASRGEAGANVLTF.

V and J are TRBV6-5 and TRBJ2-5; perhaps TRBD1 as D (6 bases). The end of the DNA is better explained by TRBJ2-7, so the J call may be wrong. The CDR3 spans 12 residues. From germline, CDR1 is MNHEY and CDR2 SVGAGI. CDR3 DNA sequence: TGTGCTACAGGGCAAAGCTCCTACGAGCAGTACTTC. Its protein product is CATGQSSYEQYF.

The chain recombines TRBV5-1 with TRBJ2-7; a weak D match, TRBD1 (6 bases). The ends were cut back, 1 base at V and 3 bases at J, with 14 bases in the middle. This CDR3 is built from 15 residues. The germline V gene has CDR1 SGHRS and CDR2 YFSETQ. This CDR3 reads CASSLITGTIYEQYF. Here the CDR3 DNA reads TGCGCCAGCAGCTTGATCACAGGGACCATCTACGAGCAGTACTTC. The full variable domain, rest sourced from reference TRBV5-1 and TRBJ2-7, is KAGVTQTPRYLIKTRGQQVTLSCSPISGHRSVSWYQQTPGQGLQFLFEYFSETQRNKGNFPGRFSGRQFSNSRSEMNVSTLELGDSALYLCASSLITGTIYEQYFGPGTRLTVT.

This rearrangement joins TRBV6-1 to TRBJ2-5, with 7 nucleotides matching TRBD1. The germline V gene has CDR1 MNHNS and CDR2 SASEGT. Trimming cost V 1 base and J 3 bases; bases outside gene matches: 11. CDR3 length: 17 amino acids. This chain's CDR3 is CASSEGAQFGTEETQYF. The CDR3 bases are TGTGCCAGCAGTGAAGGGGCCCAATTCGGGACAGAAGAGACCCAGTACTTC.

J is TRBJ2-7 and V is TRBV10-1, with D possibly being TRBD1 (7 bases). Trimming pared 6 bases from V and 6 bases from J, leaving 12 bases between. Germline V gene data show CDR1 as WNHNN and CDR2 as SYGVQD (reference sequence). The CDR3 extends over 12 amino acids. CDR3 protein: CASSRQGGEQYF. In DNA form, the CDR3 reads TGCGCCAGCAGCCGACAGGGAGGCGAGCAGTACTTC.

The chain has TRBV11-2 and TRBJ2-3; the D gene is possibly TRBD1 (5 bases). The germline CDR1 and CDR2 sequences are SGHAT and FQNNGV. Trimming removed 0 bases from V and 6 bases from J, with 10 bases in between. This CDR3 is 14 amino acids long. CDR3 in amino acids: CASSLERRVDTQYF. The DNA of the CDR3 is TGTGCCAGCAGCTTAGAGCGCAGGGTGGATACGCAGTATTTT.

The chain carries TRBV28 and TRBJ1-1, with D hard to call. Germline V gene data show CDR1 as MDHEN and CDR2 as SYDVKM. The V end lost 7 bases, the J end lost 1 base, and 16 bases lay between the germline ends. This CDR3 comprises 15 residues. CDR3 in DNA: TGTGCCAGCAATCCGGCAGACTTGAGGAACACTGAAGCTTTCTTT. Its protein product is CASNPADLRNTEAFF.

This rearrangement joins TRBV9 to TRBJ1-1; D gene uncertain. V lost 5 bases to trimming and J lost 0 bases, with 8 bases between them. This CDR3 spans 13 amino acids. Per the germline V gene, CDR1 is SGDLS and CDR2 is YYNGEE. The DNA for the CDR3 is TGTGCCAGCAGTATACGAGTGAACACTGAAGCTTTCTTT. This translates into CASSIRVNTEAFF.

The CDR3 DNA is TGTGCCAGCAGCCGGGACAGGAGAGCCCAAGAGACCCAGTACTTC. Encoded protein: CASSRDRRAQETQYF. The chain couples TRBV6-5 to TRBJ2-5; 8 bases match TRBD1. Germline V gene sequence: CDR1 MNHEY, CDR2 SVGAGI. The CDR3 consists of 15 residues. V dropped 6 bases and J dropped 1; count of bases not matched to a gene: 7.

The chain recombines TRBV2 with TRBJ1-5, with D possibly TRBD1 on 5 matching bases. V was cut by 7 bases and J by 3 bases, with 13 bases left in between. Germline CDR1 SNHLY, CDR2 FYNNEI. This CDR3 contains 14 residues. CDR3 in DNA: TGTGCCAGCATCGGGGGAGACTACAATCAGCCCCAGCATTTT. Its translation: CASIGGDYNQPQHF.